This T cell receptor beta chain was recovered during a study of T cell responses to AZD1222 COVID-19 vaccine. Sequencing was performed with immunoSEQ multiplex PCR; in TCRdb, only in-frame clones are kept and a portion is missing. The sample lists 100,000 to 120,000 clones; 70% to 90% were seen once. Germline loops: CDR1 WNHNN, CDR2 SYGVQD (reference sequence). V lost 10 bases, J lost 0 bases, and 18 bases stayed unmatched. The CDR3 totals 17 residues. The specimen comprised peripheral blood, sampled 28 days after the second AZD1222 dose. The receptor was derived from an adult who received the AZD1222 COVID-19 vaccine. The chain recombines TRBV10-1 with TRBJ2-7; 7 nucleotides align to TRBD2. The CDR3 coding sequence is TGCGCCACCATCGCCCCGAGCAAAGCGGGGACCTCCTACGAGCAGTACTTC. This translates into CATIAPSKAGTSYEQYF.